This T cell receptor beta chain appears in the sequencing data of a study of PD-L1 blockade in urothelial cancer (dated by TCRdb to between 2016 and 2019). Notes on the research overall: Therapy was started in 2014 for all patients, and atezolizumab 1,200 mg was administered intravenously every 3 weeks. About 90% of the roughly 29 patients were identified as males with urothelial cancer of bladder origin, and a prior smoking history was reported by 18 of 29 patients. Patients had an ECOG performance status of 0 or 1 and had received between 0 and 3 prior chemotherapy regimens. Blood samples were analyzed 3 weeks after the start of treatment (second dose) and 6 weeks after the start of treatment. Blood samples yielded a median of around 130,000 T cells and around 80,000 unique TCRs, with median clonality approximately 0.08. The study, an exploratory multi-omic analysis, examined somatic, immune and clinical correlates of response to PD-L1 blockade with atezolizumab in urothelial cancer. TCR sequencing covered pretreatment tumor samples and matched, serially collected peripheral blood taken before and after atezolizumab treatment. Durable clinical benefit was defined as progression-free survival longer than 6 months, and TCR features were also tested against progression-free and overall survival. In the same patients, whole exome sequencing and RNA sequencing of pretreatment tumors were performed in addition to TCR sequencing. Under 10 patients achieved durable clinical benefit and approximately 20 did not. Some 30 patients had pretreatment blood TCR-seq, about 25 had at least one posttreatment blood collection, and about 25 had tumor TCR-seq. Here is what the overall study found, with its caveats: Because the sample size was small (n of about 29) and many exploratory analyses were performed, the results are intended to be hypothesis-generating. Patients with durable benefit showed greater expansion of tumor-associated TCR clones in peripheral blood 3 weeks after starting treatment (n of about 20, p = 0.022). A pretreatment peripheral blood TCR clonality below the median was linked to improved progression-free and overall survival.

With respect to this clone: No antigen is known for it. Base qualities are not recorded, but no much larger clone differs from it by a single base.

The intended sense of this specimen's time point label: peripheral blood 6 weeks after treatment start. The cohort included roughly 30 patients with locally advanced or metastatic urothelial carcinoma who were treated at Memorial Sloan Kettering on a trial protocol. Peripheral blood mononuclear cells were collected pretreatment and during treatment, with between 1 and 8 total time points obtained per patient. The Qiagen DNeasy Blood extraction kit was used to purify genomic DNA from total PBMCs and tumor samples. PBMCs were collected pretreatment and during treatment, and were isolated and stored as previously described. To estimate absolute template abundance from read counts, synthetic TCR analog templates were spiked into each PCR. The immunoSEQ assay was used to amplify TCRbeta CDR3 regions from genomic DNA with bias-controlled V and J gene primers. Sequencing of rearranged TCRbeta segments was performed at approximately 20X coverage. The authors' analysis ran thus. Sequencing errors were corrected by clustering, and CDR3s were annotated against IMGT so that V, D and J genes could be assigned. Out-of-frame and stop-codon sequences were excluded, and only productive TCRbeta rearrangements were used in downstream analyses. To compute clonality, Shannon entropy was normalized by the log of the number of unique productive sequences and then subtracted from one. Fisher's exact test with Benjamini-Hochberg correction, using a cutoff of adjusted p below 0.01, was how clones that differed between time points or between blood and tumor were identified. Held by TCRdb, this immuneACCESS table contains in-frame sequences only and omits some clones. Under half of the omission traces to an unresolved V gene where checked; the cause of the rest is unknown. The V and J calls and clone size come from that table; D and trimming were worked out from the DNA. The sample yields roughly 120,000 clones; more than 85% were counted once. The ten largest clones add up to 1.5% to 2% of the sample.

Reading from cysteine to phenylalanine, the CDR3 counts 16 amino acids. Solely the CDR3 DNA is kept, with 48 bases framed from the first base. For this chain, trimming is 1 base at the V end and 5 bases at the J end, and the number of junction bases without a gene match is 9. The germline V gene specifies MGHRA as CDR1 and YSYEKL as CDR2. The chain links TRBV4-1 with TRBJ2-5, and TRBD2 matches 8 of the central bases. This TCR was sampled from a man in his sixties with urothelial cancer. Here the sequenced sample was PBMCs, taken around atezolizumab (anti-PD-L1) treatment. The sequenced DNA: TGCGCCAGCAGCCAAGGGATTAGCGGGGCCCTCGAGACCCAGTACTTC. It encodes CASSQGISGALETQYF.